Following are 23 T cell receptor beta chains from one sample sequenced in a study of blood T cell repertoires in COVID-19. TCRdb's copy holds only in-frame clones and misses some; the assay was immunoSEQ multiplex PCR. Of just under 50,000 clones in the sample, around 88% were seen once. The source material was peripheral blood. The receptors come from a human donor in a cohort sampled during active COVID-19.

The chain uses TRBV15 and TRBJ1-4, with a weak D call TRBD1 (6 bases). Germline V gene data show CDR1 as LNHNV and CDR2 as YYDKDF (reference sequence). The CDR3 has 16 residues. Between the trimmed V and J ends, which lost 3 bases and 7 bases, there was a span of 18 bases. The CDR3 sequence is CATSRELAGGGEKLFF. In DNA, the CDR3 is TGTGCCACCAGCAGGGAACTAGCGGGGGGCGGTGAAAAACTGTTTTTT.

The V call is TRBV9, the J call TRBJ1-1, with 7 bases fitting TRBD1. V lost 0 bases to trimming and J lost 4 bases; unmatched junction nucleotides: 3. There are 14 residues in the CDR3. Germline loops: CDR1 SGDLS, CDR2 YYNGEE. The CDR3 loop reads CASSVEQGSTEAFF. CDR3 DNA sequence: TGTGCCAGCAGCGTAGAACAGGGGTCCACTGAAGCTTTCTTT.

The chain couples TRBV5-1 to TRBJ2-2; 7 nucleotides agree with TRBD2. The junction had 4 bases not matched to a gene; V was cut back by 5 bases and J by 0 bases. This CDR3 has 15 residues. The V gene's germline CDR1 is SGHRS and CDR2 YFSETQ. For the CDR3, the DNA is TGCGCCAGCAGGTTGAGCGGGACGAACACCGGGGAGCTGTTTTTT. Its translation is CASRLSGTNTGELFF.

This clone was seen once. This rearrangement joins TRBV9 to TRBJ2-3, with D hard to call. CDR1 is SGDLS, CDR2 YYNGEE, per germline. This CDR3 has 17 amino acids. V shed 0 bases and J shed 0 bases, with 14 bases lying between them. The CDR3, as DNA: TGTGCCAGCAGCGTAGTCCCGAGCTTCCCAAGCACAGATACGCAGTATTTT. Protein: CASSVVPSFPSTDTQYF. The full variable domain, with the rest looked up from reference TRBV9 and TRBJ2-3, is DSGVTQTPKHLITATGQRVTLRCSPRSGDLSVYWYQQSLDQGLQFLIQYYNGEERAKGNILERFSAQQFPDLHSELNLSSLELGDSALYFCASSVVPSFPSTDTQYFGPGTRLTVL.

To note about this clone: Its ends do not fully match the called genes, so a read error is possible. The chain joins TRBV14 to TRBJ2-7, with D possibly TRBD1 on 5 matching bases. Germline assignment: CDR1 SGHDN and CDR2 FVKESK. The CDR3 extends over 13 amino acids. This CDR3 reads CASSQDYRNAMRF. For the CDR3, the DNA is TGTGCCAGCAGCCAAGACTACAGGAATGCAATGCGCTTC.

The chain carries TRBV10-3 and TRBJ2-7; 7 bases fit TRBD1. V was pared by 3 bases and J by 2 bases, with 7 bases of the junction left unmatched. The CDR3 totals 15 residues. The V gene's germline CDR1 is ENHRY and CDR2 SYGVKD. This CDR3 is CAISDQSGGPYEQYF. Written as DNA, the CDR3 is TGTGCCATCAGTGACCAGTCAGGGGGTCCCTACGAGCAGTACTTC.

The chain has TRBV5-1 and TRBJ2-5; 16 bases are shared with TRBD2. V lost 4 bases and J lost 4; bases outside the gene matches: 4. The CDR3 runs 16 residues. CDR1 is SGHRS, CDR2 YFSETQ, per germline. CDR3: CASSPGLAGGPETQYF. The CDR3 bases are TGCGCCAGCAGCCCGGGACTAGCGGGGGGGCCAGAGACCCAGTACTTC.

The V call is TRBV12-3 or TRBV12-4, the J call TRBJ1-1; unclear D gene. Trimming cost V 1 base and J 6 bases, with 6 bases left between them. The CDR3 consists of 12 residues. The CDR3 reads CASSLGGAEAFF. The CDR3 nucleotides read TGTGCCAGCAGTTTAGGGGGAGCTGAAGCTTTCTTT.

The CDR3 coding sequence is TGTGCCAGCGCGGCAGGGGGCAACTATGGCTACACCTTC. Residues: CASAAGGNYGYTF. The rearrangement uses TRBV7-2 and TRBJ1-2, with 8 bases lining up with TRBD1. Trimming took 8 bases from V and 2 from J; bases not matched to a gene: 4. The CDR3 sequence is 13 residues long. Germline CDR1 and CDR2: SGHTA and FQGNSA.

DNA for the CDR3: TGTGCCAGCAGCCGTCTGGAAGCTTTCTTT. Residues: CASSRLEAFF. V usage is TRBV28 and J usage is TRBJ1-1; D is uncertain. The CDR3 sequence is 10 residues long. Germline CDR1 MDHEN, CDR2 SYDVKM. V lost 6 bases and J lost 8, with 7 bases in between. Full variable domain (rest looked up from reference TRBV28 and TRBJ1-1): DVKVTQSSRYLVKRTGEKVFLECVQDMDHENMFWYRQDPGLGLRLIYFSYDVKMKEKGDIPEGYSVSREKKERFSLILESASTNQTSMYLCASSRLEAFFGQGTRLTVV.

CDR3 protein: CASSLGAGGLDEQFF. The CDR3, as DNA: TGTGCCAGCAGCTTAGGAGCGGGGGGGCTCGATGAGCAGTTCTTC. The chain has TRBV7-3 and TRBJ2-1; TRBD2 matches at 10 bases. The CDR3 contains 15 residues. The V segment lost 2 bases and the J segment 8 bases; nucleotides outside the gene matches: 6. Germline CDR1 and CDR2: SGHTA and FQGTGA.

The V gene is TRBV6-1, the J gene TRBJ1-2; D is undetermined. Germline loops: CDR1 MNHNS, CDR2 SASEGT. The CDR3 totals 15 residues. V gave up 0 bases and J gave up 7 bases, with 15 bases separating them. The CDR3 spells CASSEARQSSSGYTF. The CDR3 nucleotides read TGTGCCAGCAGTGAAGCCCGGCAGTCCTCTAGTGGCTACACCTTC.

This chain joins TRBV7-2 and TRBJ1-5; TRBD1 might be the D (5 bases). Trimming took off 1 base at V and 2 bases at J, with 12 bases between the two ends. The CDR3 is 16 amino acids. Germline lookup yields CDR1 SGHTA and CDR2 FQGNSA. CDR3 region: CASSLESGAGNQPQHF. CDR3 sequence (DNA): TGTGCCAGCAGCTTAGAGTCTGGGGCTGGCAATCAGCCCCAGCATTTT. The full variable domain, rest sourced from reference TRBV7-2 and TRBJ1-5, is GAGVSQSPSNKVTEKGKDVELRCDPISGHTALYWYRQSLGQGLEFLIYFQGNSAPDKSGLPSDRFSAERTGGSVSTLTIQRTQQEDSAVYLCASSLESGAGNQPQHFGDGTRLSIL.

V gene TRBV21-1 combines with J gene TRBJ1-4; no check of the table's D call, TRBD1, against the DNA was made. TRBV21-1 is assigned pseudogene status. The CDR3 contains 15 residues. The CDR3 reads CASSTPGQDNEKLFF. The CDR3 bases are TGTGCCAGCAGCACACCGGGACAGGATAATGAAAAACTGTTTTTT.

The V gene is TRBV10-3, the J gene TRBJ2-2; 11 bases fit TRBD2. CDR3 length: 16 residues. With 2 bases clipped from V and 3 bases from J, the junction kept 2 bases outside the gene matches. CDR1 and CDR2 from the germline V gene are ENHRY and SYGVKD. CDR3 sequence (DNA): TGTGCCATCAGTGAGCAACTAGCGGGGGACACCGGGGAGCTGTTTTTT. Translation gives CAISEQLAGDTGELFF.

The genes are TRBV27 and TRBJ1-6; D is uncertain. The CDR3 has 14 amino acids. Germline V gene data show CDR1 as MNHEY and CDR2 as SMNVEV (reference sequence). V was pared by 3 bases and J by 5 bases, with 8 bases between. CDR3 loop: CASSFSSNNSPLHF. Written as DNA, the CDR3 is TGTGCCAGCAGTTTTAGTAGCAATAATTCACCCCTCCACTTT.

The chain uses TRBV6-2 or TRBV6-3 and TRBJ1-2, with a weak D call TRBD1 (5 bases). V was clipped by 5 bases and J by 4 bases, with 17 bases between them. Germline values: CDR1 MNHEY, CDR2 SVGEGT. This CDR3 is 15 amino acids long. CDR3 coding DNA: TGTGCCAGCAGTGACCGGGACTCTGGTCGCTATGGCTACACCTTC. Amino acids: CASSDRDSGRYGYTF.

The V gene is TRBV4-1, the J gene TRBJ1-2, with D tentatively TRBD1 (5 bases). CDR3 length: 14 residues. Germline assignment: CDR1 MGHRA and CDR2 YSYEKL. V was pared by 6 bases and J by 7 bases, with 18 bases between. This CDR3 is CASRPGLGGGGYTF. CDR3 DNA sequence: TGCGCCAGCAGGCCAGGGCTTGGGGGGGGTGGCTACACCTTC.

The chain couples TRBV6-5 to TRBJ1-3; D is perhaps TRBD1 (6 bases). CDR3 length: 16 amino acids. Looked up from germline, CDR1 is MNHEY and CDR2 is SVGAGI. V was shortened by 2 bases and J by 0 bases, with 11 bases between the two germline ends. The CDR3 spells CASSYTGRISGNTIYF. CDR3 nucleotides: TGTGCCAGCAGTTACACAGGGCGAATCTCTGGAAACACCATATATTTT.

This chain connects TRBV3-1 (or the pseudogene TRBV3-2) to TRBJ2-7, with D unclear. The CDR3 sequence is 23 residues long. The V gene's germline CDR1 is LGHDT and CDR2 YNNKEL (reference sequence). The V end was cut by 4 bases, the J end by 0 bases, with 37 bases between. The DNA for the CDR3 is TGTGCCAGCAGCCTCTTATACCCGTTTTTTCGTCGTTGGCCCCGAGACACCTCCTACGAGCAGTACTTC. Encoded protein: CASSLLYPFFRRWPRDTSYEQYF.

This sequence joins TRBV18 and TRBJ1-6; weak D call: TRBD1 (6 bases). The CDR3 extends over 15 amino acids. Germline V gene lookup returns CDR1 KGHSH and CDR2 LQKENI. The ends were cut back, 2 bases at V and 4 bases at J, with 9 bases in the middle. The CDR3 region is CASSPMTGYNSPLHF. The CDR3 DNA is TGTGCCAGCTCACCAATGACAGGTTATAATTCACCCCTCCACTTT.

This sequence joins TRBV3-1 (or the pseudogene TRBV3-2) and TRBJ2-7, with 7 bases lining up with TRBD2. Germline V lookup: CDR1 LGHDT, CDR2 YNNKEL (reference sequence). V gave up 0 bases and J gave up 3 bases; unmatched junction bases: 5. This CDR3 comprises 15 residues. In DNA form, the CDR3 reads TGTGCCAGCAGCCAAGAGGGGCGGGGGAGCTACGAGCAGTACTTC. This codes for CASSQEGRGSYEQYF.

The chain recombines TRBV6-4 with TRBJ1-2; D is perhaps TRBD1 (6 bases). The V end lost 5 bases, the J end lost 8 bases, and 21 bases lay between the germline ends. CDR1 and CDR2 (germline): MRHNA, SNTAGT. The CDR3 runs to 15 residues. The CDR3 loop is CASSKQGGTRLGYTF. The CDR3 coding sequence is TGTGCCAGCAGTAAACAGGGAGGGACACGATTAGGCTACACCTTC.